This passage covers 16 T cell receptor beta chains from one sample sequenced in a study of blood T cell repertoires in COVID-19. TCRdb's copy holds only in-frame clones and misses some; the assay was immunoSEQ multiplex PCR. The sample has fewer than 130,000 clones; 87% are singletons. The sample taken for sequencing was peripheral blood. The receptors originated from a human donor in a cohort sampled during active COVID-19.

CDR3 loop: CASSHGDRTENIQYF. The CDR3 bases are TGTGCCAGCAGTCACGGGGACAGAACTGAAAACATTCAGTACTTC. The chain combines TRBV6-6 with TRBJ2-4; 7 bases align to TRBD1. The CDR3 has 15 amino acids. The V gene's germline CDR1 is MNHNY and CDR2 SVGAGI (reference sequence). After removal of 5 bases from V and 5 bases from J, the junction contained 9 bases not matched to a gene.

The rearrangement joins TRBV11-3 to TRBJ1-1; 9 bases align to TRBD1. CDR3 size: 15 residues. J was trimmed by 1 base and V by 0 bases; bases with no gene match: 0. Germline-derived CDR1 and CDR2 are SGHNT and YENEEA. As DNA, the CDR3 is TGTGCCAGCAGCTTAGAGACAGGGGGGAACACTGAAGCTTTCTTT. This translates into CASSLETGGNTEAFF.

This clone was counted a single time. V usage is TRBV12-5 and J usage is TRBJ2-6, with D perhaps matching TRBD1 (5 bases). The V gene lost 6 bases and the J gene lost 0 bases, with 15 bases spanning the gap. The germline V gene has CDR1 LGHNT and CDR2 FRNRAP. The CDR3 is 17 residues long. The CDR3 loop reads CASGRESSVSGANVLTF. CDR3 in DNA: TGTGCTAGTGGCAGGGAATCCTCTGTCTCTGGGGCCAACGTCCTGACTTTC.

This clone was seen a single time. V is TRBV28 and J is TRBJ2-3, with a weak D call TRBD2 (5 bases). V lost 6 bases and J 0 bases, leaving 19 bases between the germline ends. The CDR3 totals 17 residues. Germline lookup yields CDR1 MDHEN and CDR2 SYDVKM. CDR3 DNA: TGTGCCAGCAGCACTCCCATAGCGCTAGAAAGCACAGATACGCAGTATTTT. Amino acids: CASSTPIALESTDTQYF.

As for this clone: Other DNA sequences in the sample encode the same CDR3. The V call is TRBV4-3, the J call TRBJ2-2; D is perhaps TRBD1 (6 bases). The CDR3 extends over 15 amino acids. The V end was cut by 1 base, the J end by 2 bases, with 8 bases between. Germline V lookup: CDR1 LGHNA, CDR2 YSLEER. The CDR3 sequence is CASSQAGANTGELFF. In DNA form, the CDR3 reads TGCGCCAGCAGCCAAGCAGGGGCTAACACCGGGGAGCTGTTTTTT.

This clone appeared once. The chain is built from TRBV5-1 and TRBJ2-7, with D possibly TRBD1 on 7 matching bases. The CDR3 is 15 amino acids. Germline CDR1 and CDR2: SGHRS and YFSETQ. V lost 0 bases and J lost 5, with 15 bases in between. CDR3 sequence (DNA): TGCGCCAGCAGCTTGGGCGGGACAGCTGGGAACGAGCAGTACTTC. Protein sequence: CASSLGGTAGNEQYF.

The chain has TRBV7-2 and TRBJ2-2; weak D call: TRBD2 (5 bases). The V end lost 6 bases, the J end lost 6 bases, and 11 bases lay between the germline ends. Germline V lookup: CDR1 SGHTA, CDR2 FQGNSA. CDR3 length equals 13 residues. CDR3: CASRGPGSGELFF. The CDR3 bases are TGTGCCAGCAGGGGCCCGGGGTCCGGGGAGCTGTTTTTT.

The J gene is TRBJ1-3, the V gene TRBV6-1, with D uncertain. The CDR3 totals 15 residues. Germline CDR1 is MNHNS and CDR2 is SASEGT. V lost 2 bases and J lost 1, with 9 bases in between. The CDR3 DNA reads as TGTGCCAGCAGTGAAAACCGGTGGTCTGGAAACACCATATATTTT. Amino acids: CASSENRWSGNTIYF.

V is TRBV2 and J is TRBJ1-5; no clear D gene. The CDR3 runs 15 residues. Germline V lookup: CDR1 SNHLY, CDR2 FYNNEI. V lost 6 bases to trimming and J lost 4 bases, with 16 bases between them. CDR3 residues: CASRSMAGGNQPQHF. In DNA, the CDR3 is TGTGCCAGCAGGAGTATGGCAGGTGGGAATCAGCCCCAGCATTTT.

The gene calls are TRBV18 and TRBJ1-5, with unresolved D. This CDR3 is built from 16 residues. Trimming cost V 2 bases and J 3 bases, with 14 bases left between them. Looked up from germline, CDR1 is KGHSH and CDR2 is LQKENI. The CDR3 nucleotides are TGTGCCAGCTCACCATCCCTGGCCGGGAACAATCAGCCCCAGCATTTT. It codes for CASSPSLAGNNQPQHF.

DNA of the CDR3: TGTGCCAGCAGCCAAGGGGACAGACTCAATCAGCCCCAGCATTTT. Its translation: CASSQGDRLNQPQHF. The chain combines TRBV4-2 with TRBJ1-5, with 7 bases fitting TRBD1. Germline CDR1 LGHNA, CDR2 YNFKEQ. The CDR3 is 15 residues long. The trim removed 1 base at V and 3 bases at J, leaving 3 bases unmatched.

The chain combines TRBV6-6 with TRBJ2-2; TRBD1 matches at 7 bases. CDR3 length: 16 residues. Germline V CDR1 and CDR2: MNHNY, SVGAGI (reference sequence). Trimming took 5 bases from V and 5 from J; bases not matched to a gene: 11. CDR3 residues: CASSPSVGGATGELFF. The CDR3 DNA is TGTGCCAGCAGTCCCAGCGTAGGGGGCGCTACCGGGGAGCTGTTTTTT.

This clone occurred a few times. The chain joins TRBV6-5 to TRBJ1-2; 10 positions agree with TRBD1. The CDR3 extends over 14 amino acids. V lost 6 bases, J lost 10 bases, and 11 bases stayed unmatched. From germline, CDR1 is MNHEY and CDR2 SVGAGI. The CDR3 is CASRYTGTGEHYTF. The CDR3 bases are TGTGCCAGCAGATATACCGGGACAGGGGAGCACTACACCTTC.

This rearrangement joins TRBV7-9 to TRBJ2-1; D might be TRBD1 (6 bases). The germline V and J ends were trimmed by 6 bases and 7 bases, with 19 bases remaining between them. From germline, CDR1 is SEHNR and CDR2 FQNEAQ (reference sequence). There are 15 residues in the CDR3. CDR3 bases: TGTGCCAGCAGTTACGACAGGCACGACCTGAATGAGCAGTTCTTC. It translates to CASSYDRHDLNEQFF.

The V and J genes are TRBV9 and TRBJ2-2; 10 bases map to TRBD1. V was pared by 3 bases and J by 5 bases, with 10 bases of the junction left unmatched. The length of the CDR3 is 17 residues. The germline gives CDR1 SGDLS, CDR2 YYNGEE. This CDR3 is CASSDYLGQGITGELFF. Here the CDR3 DNA reads TGTGCCAGCAGCGATTACCTGGGACAGGGGATAACCGGGGAGCTGTTTTTT. Supplemented by reference TRBV9 and TRBJ2-2, the full variable domain reads DSGVTQTPKHLITATGQRVTLRCSPRSGDLSVYWYQQSLDQGLQFLIQYYNGEERAKGNILERFSAQQFPDLHSELNLSSLELGDSALYFCASSDYLGQGITGELFFGEGSRLTVL.

V usage is TRBV4-3 and J usage is TRBJ2-7; TRBD2 matches at 9 bases. This CDR3 comprises 14 residues. Germline-derived CDR1 and CDR2 are LGHNA and YSLEER. Germline trimming cut 2 bases from V and 3 bases from J; bases unmatched to any gene: 2. The CDR3 here is CASSQSGGNYEQYF. The CDR3, as DNA: TGCGCCAGCAGCCAAAGCGGGGGGAACTACGAGCAGTACTTC.